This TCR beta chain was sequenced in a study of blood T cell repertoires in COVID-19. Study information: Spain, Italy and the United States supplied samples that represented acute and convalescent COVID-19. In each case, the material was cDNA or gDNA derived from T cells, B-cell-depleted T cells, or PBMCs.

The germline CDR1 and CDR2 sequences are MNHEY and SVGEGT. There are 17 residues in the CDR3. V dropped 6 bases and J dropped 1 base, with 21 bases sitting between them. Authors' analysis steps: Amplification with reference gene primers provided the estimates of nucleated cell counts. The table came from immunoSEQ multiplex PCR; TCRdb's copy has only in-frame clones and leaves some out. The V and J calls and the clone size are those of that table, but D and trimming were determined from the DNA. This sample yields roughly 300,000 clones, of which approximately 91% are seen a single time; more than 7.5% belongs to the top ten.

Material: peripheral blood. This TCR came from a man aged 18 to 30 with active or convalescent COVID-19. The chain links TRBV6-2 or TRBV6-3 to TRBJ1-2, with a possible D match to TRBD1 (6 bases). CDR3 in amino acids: CASSRPGGRGLNYGYTF. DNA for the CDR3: TGTGCCAGCAGCCGTCCGGGGGGGCGAGGGCTTAACTATGGCTACACCTTC.